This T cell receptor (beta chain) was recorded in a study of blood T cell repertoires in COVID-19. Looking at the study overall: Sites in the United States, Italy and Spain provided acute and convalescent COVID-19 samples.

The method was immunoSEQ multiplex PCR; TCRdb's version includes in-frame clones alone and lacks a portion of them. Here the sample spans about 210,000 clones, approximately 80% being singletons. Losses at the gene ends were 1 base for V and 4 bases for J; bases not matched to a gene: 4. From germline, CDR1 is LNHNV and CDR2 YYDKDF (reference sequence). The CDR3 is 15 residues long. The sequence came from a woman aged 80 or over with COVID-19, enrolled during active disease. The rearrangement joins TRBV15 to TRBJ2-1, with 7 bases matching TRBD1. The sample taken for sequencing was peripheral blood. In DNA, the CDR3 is TGTGCCACCAGCAGAGGGGGCAGGGGGTACAATGAGCAGTTCTTC. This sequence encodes CATSRGGRGYNEQFF.